This T cell receptor beta chain was found in a study of blood T cell repertoires in COVID-19. Study-level background: Samples of COVID-19 (acute and convalescent) were obtained from the United States, Italy and Spain. From T cells, B-cell-depleted T cells, or PBMCs came the material, which was cDNA or gDNA.

V dropped 2 bases and J dropped 0; count of bases not matched to a gene: 4. This CDR3 region has 16 residues. Looked up from germline, CDR1 is SGDLS and CDR2 is YYNGEE. Produced via immunoSEQ multiplex PCR; TCRdb's table is partial and in-frame only. The table shows approximately 90,000 clones, with approximately 85% occurring only once. The sequence derives from a man between 60 and 75 years old with acute or convalescent COVID-19. The chain is built from TRBV9 and TRBJ2-1; 8 positions agree with TRBD2. Sequenced input: peripheral blood. CDR3: CASSVQGTSSYNEQFF. The DNA for the CDR3 is TGTGCCAGCAGCGTGCAAGGGACTAGCTCCTACAATGAGCAGTTCTTC.